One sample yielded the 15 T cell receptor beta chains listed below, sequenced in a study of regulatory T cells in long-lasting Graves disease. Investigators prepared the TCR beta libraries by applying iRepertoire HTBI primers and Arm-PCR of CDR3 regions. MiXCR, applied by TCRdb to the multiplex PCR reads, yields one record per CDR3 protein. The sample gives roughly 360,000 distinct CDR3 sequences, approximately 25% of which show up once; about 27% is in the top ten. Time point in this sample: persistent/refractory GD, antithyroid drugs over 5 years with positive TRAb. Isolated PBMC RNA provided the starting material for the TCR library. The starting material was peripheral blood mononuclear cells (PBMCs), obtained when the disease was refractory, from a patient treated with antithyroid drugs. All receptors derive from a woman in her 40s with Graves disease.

The CDR3 sequence: CASSLAPDLRISNYGYTF. The CDR3 coding sequence is TGCGCCAGCAGCTTGGCCCCCGATCTCCGGATCTCTAACTATGGCTACACCTTC. The J gene is TRBJ1-2, the V gene TRBV5-1; no clear D gene. The V end was cut by 0 bases, the J end by 0 bases, with 18 bases between. Germline V gene sequence: CDR1 SGHRS, CDR2 YFSETQ. The CDR3 totals 18 residues.

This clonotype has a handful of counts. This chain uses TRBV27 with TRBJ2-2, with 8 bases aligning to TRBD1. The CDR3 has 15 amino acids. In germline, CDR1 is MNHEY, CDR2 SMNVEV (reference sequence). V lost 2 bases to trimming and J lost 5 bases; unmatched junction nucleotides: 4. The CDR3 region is CASSLGQGATGELFF. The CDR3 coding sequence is TGTGCCAGCAGTTTAGGTCAGGGGGCTACCGGGGAGCTGTTTTTT.

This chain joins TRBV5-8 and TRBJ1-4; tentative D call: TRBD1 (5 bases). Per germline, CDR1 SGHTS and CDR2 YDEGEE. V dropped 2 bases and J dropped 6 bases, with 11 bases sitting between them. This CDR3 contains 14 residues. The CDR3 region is CASSFGSGDEKLFF. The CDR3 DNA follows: TGTGCCAGCAGCTTCGGGTCGGGGGATGAAAAACTGTTTTTT.

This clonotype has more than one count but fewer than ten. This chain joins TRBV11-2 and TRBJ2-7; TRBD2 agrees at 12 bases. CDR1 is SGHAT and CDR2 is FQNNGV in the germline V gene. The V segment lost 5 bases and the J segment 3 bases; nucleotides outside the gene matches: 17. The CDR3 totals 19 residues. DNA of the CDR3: TGTGCCAGCAGCCAAGAGAGGCTAGCGGGAGGGCCGTTAGTCTACGAGCAGTACTTC. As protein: CASSQERLAGGPLVYEQYF.

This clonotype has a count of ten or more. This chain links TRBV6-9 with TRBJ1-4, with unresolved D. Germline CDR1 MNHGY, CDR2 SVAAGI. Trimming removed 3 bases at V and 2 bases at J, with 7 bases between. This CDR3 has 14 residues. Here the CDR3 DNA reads TGTGCCAGCAGTTACGTTTGGACTAATGAAAAACTGTTTTTT. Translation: CASSYVWTNEKLFF.

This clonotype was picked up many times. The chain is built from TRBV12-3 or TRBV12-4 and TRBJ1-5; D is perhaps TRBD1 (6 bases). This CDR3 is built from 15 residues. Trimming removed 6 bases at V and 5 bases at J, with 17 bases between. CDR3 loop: CASRAGRGFYQPQHF. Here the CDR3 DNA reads TGTGCCAGCAGGGCGGGGAGGGGGTTTTATCAGCCCCAGCATTTT.

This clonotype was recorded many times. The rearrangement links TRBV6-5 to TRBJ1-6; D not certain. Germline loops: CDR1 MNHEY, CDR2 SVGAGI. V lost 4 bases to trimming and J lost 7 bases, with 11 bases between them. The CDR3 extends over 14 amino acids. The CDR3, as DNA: TGTGCCAGCAGTTCAAAAGGGAGGAATTCACCCCTCCACTTT. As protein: CASSSKGRNSPLHF.

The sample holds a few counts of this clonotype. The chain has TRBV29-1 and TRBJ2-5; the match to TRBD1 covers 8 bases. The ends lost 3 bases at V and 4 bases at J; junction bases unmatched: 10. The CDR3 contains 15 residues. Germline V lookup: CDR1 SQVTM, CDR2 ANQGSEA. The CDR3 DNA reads TGCAGCGTTGATCCGAGACAGGGGTTCGGAGAGACCCAGTACTTC. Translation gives CSVDPRQGFGETQYF.

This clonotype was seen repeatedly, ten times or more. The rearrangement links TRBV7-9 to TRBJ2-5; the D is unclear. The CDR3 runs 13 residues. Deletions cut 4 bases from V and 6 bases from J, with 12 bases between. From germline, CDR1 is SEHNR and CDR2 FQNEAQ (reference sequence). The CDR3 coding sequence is TGTGCCAGCAGCTCCCCCCCCGAAAAGACCCAGTACTTC. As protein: CASSSPPEKTQYF. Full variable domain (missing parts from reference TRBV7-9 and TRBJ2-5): DTGVSQNPRHKITKRGQNVTFRCDPISEHNRLYWYRQTLGQGPEFLTYFQNEAQLEKSRLLSDRFSAERPKGSFSTLEIQRTEQGDSAMYLCASSSPPEKTQYFGPGTRLLVL.

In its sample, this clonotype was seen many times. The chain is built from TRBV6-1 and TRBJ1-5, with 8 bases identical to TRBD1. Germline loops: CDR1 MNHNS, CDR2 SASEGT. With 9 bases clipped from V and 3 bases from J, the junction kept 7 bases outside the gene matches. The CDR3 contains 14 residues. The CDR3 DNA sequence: TGTGCCAGTTACAAGACAGGGGTCAATCAGCCCCAGCATTTT. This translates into CASYKTGVNQPQHF.

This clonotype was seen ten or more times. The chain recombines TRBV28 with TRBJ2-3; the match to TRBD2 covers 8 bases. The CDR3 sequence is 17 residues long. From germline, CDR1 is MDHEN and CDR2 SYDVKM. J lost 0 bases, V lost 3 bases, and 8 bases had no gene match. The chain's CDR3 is CASSLGLAGYSTDTQYF. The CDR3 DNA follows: TGTGCCAGCAGTTTGGGCTTAGCGGGGTATAGCACAGATACGCAGTATTTT. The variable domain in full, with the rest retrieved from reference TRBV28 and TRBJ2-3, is DVKVTQSSRYLVKRTGEKVFLECVQDMDHENMFWYRQDPGLGLRLIYFSYDVKMKEKGDIPEGYSVSREKKERFSLILESASTNQTSMYLCASSLGLAGYSTDTQYFGPGTRLTVL.

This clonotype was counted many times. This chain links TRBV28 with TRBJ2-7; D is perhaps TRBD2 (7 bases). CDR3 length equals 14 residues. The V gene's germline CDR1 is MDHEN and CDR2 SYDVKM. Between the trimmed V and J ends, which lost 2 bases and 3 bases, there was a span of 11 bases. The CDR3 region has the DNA TGTGCCAGCAGTTTACAGGGGAGGGACTACGAGCAGTACTTC. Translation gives CASSLQGRDYEQYF.

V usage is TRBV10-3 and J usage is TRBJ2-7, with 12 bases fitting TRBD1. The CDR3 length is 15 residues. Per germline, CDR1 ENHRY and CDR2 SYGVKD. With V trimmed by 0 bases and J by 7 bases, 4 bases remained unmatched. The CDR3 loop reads CAISESRDRGLEQYF. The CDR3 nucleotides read TGTGCCATCAGTGAGTCGAGGGACAGGGGGCTAGAGCAGTACTTC.

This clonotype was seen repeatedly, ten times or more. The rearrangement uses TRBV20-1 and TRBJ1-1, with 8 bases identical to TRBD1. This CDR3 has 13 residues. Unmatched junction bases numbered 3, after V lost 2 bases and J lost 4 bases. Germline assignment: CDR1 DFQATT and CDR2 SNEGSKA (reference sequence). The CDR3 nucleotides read TGCAGTGCTAGACGACAGGGGCCCACTGAAGCTTTCTTT. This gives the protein CSARRQGPTEAFF.

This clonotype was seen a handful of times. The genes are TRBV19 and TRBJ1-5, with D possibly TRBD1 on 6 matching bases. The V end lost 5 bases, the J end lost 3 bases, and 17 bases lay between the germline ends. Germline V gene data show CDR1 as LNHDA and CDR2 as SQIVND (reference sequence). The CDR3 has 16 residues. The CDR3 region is CASSGGQGGYNQPQHF. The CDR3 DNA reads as TGTGCCAGTAGTGGGGGACAAGGGGGTTACAATCAGCCCCAGCATTTT. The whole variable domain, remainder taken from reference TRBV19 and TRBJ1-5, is DGGITQSPKYLFRKEGQNVTLSCEQNLNHDAMYWYRQDPGQGLRLIYYSQIVNDFQKGDIAEGYSVSREKKESFPLTVTSAQKNPTAFYLCASSGGQGGYNQPQHFGDGTRLSIL.